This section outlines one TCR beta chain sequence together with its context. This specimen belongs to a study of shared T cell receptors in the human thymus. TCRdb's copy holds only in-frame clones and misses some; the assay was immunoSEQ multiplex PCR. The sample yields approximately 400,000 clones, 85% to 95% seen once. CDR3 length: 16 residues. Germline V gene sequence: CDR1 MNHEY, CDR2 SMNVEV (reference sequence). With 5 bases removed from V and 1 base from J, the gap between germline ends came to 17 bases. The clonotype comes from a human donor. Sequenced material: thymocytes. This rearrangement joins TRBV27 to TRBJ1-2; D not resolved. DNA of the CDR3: TGTGCCAGCAGTGCGTTGCGGGCTTCCCTTAACTATGGCTACACCTTC. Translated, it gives CASSALRASLNYGYTF.